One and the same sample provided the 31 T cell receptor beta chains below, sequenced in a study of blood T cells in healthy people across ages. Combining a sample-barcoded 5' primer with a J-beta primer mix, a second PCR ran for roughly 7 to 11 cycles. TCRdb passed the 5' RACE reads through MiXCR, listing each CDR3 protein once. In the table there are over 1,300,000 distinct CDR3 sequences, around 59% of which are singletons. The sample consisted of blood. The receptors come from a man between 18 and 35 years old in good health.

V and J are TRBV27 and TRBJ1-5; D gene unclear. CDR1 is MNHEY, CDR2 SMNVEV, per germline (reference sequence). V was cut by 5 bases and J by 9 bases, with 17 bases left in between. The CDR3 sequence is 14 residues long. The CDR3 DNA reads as TGTGCCAGCAGTCCTACTCGGACGGGATTGCCCCAGCATTTT. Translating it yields CASSPTRTGLPQHF.

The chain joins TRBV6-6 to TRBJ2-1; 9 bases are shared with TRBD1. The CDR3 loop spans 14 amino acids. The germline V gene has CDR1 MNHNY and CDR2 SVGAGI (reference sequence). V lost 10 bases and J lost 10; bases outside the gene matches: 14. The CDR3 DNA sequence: TGTGCCACCATAACTGGGACAGGGATGGACGAGCAGTTCTTC. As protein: CATITGTGMDEQFF.

As DNA, the CDR3 is TGCGCCAGCAGCCAAGTGACTACCGGCGGGGAGTATTTT. Protein: CASSQVTTGGEYF. The genes are TRBV4-1 and TRBJ2-3; D may be TRBD2 (6 bases). Germline V CDR1 and CDR2: MGHRA, YSYEKL. The ends were cut back, 1 base at V and 13 bases at J, with 15 bases in the middle. CDR3 length: 13 residues.

The CDR3 nucleotides are TGCAGTGCTAGGGAGAAGACTAAAGAGACCCAGTACTTC. It codes for CSAREKTKETQYF. This chain connects TRBV20-1 to TRBJ2-5; D may be TRBD2 (5 bases). V gave up 3 bases and J gave up 3 bases, with 11 bases separating them. In germline, CDR1 is DFQATT, CDR2 SNEGSKA (reference sequence). This CDR3 contains 13 residues.

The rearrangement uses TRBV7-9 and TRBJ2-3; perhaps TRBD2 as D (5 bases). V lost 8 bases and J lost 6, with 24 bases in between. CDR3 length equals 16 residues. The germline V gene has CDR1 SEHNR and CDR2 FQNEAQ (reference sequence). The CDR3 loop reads CASRPRGESGTDTQYF. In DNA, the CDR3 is TGTGCCAGCCGCCCCCGGGGAGAGTCTGGTACCGATACGCAGTATTTT.

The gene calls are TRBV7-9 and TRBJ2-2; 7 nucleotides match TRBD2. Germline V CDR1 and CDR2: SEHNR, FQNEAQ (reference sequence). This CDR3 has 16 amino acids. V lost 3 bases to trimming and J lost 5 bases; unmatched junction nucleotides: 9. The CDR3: CASSFLLRESTGELFF. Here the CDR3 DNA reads TGTGCCAGCAGCTTTCTCTTGCGGGAGAGTACCGGGGAGCTGTTTTTT.

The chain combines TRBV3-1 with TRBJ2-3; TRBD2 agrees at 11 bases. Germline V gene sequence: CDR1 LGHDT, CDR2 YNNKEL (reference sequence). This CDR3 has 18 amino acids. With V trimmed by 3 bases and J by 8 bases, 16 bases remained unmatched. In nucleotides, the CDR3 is TGTGCCAGCAGCCACTTAGCGGGAGGGCCCAATTCGCTTGTTACGCAGTATTTT. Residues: CASSHLAGGPNSLVTQYF.

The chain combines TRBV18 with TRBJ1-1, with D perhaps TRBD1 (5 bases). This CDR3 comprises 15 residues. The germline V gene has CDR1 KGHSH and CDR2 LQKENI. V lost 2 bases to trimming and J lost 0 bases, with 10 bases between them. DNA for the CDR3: TGTGCCAGCTCACCAATTGAGGGGATGAACACTGAAGCTTTCTTT. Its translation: CASSPIEGMNTEAFF.

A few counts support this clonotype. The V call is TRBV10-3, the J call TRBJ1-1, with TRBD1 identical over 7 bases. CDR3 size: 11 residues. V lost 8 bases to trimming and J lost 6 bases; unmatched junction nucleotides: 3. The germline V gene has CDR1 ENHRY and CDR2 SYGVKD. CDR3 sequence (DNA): TGTGCCATCGGCACAGGGGCTGAAGCTTTCTTT. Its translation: CAIGTGAEAFF.

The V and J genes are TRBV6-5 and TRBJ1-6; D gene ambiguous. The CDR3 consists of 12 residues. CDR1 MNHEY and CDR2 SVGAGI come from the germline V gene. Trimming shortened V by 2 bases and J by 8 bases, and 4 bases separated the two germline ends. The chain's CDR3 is CASSYRYSPLHF. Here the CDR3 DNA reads TGTGCCAGCAGTTACCGGTATTCACCCCTCCACTTT.

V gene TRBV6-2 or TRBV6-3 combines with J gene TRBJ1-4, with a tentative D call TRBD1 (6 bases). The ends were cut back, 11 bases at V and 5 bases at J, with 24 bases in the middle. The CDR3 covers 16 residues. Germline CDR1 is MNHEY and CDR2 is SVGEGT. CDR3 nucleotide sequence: TGTGCCGCCTCCGGGGGGCGTTTATCCCTGAATGAAAAACTGTTTTTT. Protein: CAASGGRLSLNEKLFF.

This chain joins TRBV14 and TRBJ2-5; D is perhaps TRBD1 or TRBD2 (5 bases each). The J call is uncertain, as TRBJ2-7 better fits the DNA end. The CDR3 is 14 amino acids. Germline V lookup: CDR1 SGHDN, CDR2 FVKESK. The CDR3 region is CASSQTGTLGEQYF. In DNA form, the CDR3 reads TGTGCCAGCAGCCAAACCGGGACGTTAGGCGAGCAGTACTTC.

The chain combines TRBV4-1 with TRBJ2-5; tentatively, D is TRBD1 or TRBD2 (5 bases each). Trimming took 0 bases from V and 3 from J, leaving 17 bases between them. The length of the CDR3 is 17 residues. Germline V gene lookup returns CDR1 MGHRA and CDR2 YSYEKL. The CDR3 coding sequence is TGCGCCAGCAGCCAAGATCGCCTCGGGGCGGCCAAAGAGACCCAGTACTTC. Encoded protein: CASSQDRLGAAKETQYF.

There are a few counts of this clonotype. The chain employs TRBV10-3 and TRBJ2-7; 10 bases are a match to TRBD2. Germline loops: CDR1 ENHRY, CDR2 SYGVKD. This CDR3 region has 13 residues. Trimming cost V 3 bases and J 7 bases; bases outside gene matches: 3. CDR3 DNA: TGTGCCATCAGTGAACAACTAGCGGGAGAGCAGTACTTC. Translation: CAISEQLAGEQYF.

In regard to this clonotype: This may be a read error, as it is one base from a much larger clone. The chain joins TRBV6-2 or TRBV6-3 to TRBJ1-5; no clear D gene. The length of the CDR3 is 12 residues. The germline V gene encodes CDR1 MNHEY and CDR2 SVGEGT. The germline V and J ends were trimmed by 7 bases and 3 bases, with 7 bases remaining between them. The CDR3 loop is CASNPDNQPQHF. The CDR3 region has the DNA TGTGCCAGCAACCCCGACAATCAGCCCCAGCATTTT.

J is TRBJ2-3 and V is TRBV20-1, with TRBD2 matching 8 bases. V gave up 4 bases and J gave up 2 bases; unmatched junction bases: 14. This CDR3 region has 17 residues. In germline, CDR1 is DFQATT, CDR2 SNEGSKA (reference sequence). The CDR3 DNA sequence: TGCAGTGCTATGGGACTAGGGGCTAGCGGATACACAGATACGCAGTATTTT. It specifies CSAMGLGASGYTDTQYF.

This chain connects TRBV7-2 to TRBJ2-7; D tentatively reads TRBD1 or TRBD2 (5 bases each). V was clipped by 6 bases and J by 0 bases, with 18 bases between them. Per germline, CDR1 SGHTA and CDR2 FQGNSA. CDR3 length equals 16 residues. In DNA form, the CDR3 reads TGTGCCAGCAGTCAATCCGGGACGCTAAGCTCCTACGAGCAGTACTTC. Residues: CASSQSGTLSSYEQYF.

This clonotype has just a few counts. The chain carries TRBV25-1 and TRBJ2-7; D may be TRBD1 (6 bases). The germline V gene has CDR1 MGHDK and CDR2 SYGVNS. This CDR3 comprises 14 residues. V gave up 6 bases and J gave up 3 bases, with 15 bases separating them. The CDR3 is CASSTTGGIYEQYF. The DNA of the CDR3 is TGTGCCAGCAGCACGACAGGTGGAATCTACGAGCAGTACTTC.

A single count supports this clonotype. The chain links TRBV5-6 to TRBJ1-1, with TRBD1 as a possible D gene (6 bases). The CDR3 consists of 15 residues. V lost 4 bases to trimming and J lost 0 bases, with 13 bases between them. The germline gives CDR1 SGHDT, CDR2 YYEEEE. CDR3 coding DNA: TGTGCCAGCAGCCGGGGGGCAGGGTTGAACACTGAAGCTTTCTTT. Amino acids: CASSRGAGLNTEAFF.

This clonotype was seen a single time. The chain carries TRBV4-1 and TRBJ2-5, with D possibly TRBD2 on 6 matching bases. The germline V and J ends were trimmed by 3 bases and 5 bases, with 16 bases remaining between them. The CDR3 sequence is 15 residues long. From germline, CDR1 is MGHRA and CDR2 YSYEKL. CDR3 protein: CASSHLQGGSETQYF. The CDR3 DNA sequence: TGCGCCAGCAGCCATCTCCAGGGAGGAAGTGAGACCCAGTACTTC.

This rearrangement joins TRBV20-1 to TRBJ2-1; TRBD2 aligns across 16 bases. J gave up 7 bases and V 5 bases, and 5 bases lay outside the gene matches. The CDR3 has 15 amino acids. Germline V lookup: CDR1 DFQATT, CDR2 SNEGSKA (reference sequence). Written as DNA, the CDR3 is TGCAGTGCTGCCGGGACTAGCGGGAGGGGTAATGAGCAGTTCTTC. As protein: CSAAGTSGRGNEQFF.

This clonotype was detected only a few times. The CDR3 DNA is TGTGCCAGCCACCGGGACAGGGGGAATTCACCCCTCCACTTT. It encodes CASHRDRGNSPLHF. The V and J genes are TRBV18 and TRBJ1-6, with 11 bases lining up with TRBD1. V gave up 8 bases and J gave up 7 bases; unmatched junction bases: 4. CDR1 is KGHSH, CDR2 LQKENI, per germline. This CDR3 is 14 amino acids long.

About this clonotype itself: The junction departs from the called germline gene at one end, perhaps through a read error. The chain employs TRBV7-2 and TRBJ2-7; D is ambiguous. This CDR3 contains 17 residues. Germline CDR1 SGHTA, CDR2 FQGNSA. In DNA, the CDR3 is TGTGCCAGCAGCTCCACGCGACGCTCTACGAACTCCGACGAGCAGTACTTC. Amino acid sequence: CASSSTRRSTNSDEQYF.

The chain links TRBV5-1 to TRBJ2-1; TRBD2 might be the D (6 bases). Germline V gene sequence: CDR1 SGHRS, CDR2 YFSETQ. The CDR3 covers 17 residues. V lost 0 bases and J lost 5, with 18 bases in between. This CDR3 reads CASSLERAAGLDNEQFF. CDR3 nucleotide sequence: TGCGCCAGCAGCTTGGAGCGGGCCGCGGGCCTAGACAATGAGCAGTTCTTC. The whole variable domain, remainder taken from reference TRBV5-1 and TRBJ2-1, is KAGVTQTPRYLIKTRGQQVTLSCSPISGHRSVSWYQQTPGQGLQFLFEYFSETQRNKGNFPGRFSGRQFSNSRSEMNVSTLELGDSALYLCASSLERAAGLDNEQFFGPGTRLTVL.

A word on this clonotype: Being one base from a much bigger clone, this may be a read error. Written as DNA, the CDR3 is TGTGCCAGCAGCCAAGACCCCCTACTTGGAAAGACCCCGTACTTC. Its protein product is CASSQDPLLGKTPYF. The chain is built from TRBV3-1 and TRBJ2-5; D gene uncertain. The CDR3 has 15 residues. In germline, CDR1 is LGHDT, CDR2 YNNKEL (reference sequence).

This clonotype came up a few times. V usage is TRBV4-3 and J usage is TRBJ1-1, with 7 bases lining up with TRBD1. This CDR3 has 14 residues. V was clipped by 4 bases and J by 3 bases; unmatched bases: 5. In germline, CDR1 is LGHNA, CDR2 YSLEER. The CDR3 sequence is CASSRAQGDTEAFF. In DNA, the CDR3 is TGCGCCAGCAGCCGAGCCCAGGGGGACACTGAAGCTTTCTTT.

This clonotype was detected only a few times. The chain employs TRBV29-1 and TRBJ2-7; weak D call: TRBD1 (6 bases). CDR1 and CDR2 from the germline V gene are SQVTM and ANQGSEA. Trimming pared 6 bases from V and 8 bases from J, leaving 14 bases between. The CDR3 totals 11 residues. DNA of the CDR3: TGCAGCGTCGAAAACAGGGAAAAGCAGTACTTC. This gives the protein CSVENREKQYF.

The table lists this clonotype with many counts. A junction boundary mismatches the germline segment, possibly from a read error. The CDR3 sequence: CASSGNSGANVLTF. CDR3 coding DNA: TGTGCCAGCAGTGGGAACTCTGGGGCCAACGTCCTGACTTTC. The chain links TRBV5-1 to TRBJ2-6; D ambiguous. CDR3 length: 14 residues. Germline CDR1 is SGHRS and CDR2 is YFSETQ.

The CDR3 loop reads CAISEADTQYF. CDR3 in DNA: TGTGCCATCAGTGAGGCAGATACGCAGTATTTT. The V gene is TRBV10-3, the J gene TRBJ2-3; the D is unclear. The CDR3 runs to 11 residues. The V end lost 2 bases, the J end lost 4 bases, and 1 base lay between the germline ends. Germline lookup yields CDR1 ENHRY and CDR2 SYGVKD.

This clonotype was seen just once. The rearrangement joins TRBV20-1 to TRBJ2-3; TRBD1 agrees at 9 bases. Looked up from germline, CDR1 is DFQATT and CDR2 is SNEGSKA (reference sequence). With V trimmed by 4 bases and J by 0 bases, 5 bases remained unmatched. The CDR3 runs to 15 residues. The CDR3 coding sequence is TGCAGTGCTACTCTTGGGACAGGGAGCACAGATACGCAGTATTTT. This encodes CSATLGTGSTDTQYF.

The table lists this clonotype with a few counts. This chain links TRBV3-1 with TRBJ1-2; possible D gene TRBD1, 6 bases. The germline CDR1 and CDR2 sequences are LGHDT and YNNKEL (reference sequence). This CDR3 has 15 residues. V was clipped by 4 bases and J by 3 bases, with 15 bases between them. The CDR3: CASSRAGTQHYGYTF. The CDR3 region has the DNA TGTGCCAGCAGCCGAGCCGGGACACAACACTATGGCTACACCTTC.